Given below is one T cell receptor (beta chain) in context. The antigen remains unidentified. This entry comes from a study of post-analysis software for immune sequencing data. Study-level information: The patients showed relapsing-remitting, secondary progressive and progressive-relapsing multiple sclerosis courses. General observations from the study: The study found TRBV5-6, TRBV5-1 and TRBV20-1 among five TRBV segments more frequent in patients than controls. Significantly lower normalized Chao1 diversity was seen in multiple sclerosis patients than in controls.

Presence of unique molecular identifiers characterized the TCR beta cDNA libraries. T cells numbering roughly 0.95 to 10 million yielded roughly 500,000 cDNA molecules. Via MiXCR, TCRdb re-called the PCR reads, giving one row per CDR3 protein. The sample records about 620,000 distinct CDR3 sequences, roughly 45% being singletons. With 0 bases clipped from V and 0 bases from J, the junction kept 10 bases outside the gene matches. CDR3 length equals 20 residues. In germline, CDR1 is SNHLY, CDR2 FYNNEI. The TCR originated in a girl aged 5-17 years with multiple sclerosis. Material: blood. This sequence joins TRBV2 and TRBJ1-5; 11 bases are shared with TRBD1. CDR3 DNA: TGTGCCAGCAGTGAAGCCCCTGGACAGGGGGCGAAGTATAGCAATCAGCCCCAGCATTTT. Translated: CASSEAPGQGAKYSNQPQHF.